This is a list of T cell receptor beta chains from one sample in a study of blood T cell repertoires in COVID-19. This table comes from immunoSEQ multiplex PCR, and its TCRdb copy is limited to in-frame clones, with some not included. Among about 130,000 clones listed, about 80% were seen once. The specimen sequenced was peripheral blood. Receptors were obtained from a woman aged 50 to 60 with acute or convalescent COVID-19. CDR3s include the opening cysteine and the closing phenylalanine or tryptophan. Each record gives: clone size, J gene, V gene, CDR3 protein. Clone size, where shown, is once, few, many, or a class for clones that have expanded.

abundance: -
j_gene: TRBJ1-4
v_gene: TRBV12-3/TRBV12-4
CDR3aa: CASGNAVGKLFF

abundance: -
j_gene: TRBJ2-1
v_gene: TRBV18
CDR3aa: CASSPPVGGEISYNEQFF

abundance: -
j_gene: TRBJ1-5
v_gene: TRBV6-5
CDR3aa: CASSTGIWSQHF

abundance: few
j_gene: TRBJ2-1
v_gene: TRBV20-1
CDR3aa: CSASGQDSYNEQFF

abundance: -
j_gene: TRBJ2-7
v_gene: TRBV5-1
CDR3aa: CASCPRGTGSYEQYF

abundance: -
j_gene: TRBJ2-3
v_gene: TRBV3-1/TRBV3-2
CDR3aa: CASSQVGGGSSTDTQYF

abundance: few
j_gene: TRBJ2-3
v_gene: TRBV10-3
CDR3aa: CAIRGGGAQVTDTQYF

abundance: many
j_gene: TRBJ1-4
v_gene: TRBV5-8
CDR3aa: CASSLPGHSDEKLFF

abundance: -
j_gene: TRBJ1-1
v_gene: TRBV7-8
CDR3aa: CASSLDGLANTEAFF

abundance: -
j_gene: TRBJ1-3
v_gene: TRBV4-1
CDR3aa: CASSQEQTGNTIYF

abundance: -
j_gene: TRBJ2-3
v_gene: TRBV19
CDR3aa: CASSIVGFADTQYF

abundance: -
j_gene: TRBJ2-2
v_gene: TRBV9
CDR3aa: CASSVGDRESGELFF

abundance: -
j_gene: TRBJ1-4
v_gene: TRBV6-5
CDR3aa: CASRGAWATNEKLFF

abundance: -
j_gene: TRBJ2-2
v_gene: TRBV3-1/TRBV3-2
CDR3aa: CASSQGQNTGELFF

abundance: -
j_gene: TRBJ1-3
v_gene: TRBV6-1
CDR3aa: CASSEIAAGSGNTIYF

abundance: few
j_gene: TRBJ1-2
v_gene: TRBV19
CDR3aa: CASSRPEVNYGYTF

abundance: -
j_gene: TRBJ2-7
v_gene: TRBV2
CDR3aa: CASSVFRDSEQYF

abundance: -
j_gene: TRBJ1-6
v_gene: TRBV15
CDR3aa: CATSSGWDNSPLHF

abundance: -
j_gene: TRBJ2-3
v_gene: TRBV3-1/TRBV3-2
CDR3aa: CASSLRTDTQYF

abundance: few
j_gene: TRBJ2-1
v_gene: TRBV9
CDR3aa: CASTGPDGGINEQFF

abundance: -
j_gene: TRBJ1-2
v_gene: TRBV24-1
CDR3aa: CATSDAGLVNYGYTF

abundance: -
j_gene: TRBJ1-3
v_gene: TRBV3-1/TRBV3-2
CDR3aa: CASSPTGRSIYF

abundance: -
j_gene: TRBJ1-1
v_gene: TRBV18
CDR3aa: CASSPEQGWTEAFF

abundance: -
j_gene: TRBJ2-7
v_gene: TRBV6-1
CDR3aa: CASSEAGGAYEQYF

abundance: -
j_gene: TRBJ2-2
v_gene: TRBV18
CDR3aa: CASSPTGADTGELFF

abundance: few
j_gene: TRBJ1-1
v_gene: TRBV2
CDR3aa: CASTGGGDTEAFF

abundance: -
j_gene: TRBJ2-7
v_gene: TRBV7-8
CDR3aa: CASSLAEHYEQYF

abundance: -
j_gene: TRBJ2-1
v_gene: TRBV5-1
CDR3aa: CASSQSPRTSGGGEQFF

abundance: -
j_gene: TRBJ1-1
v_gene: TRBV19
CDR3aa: CASSESQGFLTEAFF

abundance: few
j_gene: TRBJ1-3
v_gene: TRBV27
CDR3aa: CASSLSYKRGSSGNTIYF

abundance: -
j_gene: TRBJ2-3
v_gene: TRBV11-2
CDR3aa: CASSPTSGARFRDTQYF

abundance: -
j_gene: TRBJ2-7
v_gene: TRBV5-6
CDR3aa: CASSSTAGGDLYEQYF

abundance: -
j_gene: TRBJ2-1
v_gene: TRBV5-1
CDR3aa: CASSLTPTGTGVSYNEQFF

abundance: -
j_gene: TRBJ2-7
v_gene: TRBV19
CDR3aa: CASSKRGTSGVHEQYF

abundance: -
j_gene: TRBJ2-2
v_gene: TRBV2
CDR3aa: CASSAPTGAQSGGELFF

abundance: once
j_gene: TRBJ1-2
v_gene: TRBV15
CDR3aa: CATSSPGGLSRNYGYTF

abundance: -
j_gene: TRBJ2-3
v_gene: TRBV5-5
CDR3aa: CASSLTGGHTDTQYF

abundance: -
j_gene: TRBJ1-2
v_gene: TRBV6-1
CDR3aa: CASSERRNYGYTF

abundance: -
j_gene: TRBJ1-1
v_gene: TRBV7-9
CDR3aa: CASSGSQGWDSEAFF

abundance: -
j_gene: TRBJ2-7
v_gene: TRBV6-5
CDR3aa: CASRKTVTHEQYF

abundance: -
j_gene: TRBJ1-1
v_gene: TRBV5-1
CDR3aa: CASTKGEGGSMTEAFF

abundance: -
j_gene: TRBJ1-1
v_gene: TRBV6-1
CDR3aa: CASSDTVPVNTEAFF

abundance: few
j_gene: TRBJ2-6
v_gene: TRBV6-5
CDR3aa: CASRTVPGANVLTF

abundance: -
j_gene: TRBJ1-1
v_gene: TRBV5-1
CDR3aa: CASSSGGAIGRTEAFF

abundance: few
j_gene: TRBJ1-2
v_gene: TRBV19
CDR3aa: CASSMIVQDRTDGYTF

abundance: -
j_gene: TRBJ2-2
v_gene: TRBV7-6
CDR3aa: CASSLATGGAFGELFF

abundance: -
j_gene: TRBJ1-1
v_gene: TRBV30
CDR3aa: CAWSLTGTHYGEAFF

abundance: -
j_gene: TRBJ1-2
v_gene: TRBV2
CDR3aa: CASSVNNRDRNYGYTF

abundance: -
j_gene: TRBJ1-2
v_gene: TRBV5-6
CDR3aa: CASSALRGTYGYTF

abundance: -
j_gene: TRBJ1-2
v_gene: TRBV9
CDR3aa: CASSVGGVPGVNYGYTF

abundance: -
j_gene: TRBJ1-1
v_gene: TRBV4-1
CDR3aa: CASSQGTGITEAFF

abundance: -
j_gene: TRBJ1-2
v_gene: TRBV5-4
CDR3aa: CASSLAGGQDYGYTF

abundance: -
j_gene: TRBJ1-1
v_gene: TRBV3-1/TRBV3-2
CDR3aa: CASSQSRVNTEAFF

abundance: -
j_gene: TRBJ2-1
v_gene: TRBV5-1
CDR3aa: CASTRTGQGNNEQFF

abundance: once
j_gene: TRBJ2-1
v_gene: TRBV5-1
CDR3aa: CASSLGAYNEQFF

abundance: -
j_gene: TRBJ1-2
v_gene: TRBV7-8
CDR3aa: CASSPGLNYGYTF